These T cell receptor beta chains were read from a single sample in a study of metastatic and nonmetastatic thyroid tumors. TCRdb re-called the PCR reads with MiXCR. The sample contains under 60,000 clones, roughly 23% of which appear only once. The sample consisted of blood. These receptor sequences come from a male donor with papillary thyroid cancer or a benign thyroid nodule (not recorded which). Some clones in this sample may be carry-over from other donors' samples. The CDR3 runs from the conserved cysteine through the conserved F or W. Each record gives: V gene, D gene, J gene, clone size, CDR3 DNA, CDR3 protein. A D gene is named only where the DNA matches it firmly. Expanded clones are given a class, and other clones once, few, many or no size at all.

>TRBV2|NA|TRBJ2-7|many
TGTGCCAGCAGTACCCTCGGGGACATTACCTACGAGCAGTACTTC
CASSTLGDITYEQYF
>TRBV11-3|NA|TRBJ2-2|NA
TGTGCCAGCAGCCGGGACCCGAACACCGGGGAGCTGTTTTTT
CASSRDPNTGELFF
>TRBV4-3|NA|TRBJ1-2|NA
TGCGCCAGCAGCCAAGCGGTTTTCGGCGATGTCTATGGCTACACCTTC
CASSQAVFGDVYGYTF
>TRBV6-1|TRBD1|TRBJ2-7|few
TGTGCCAGCAGTGTTTACAGGGGGGCGAGCTCCTACGAGCAGTACTTC
CASSVYRGASSYEQYF
>TRBV28|NA|TRBJ2-6|many
TGTGCCAGCAGGCAGACGGGCGTCGTCTCTGGGGCCAACGTCCTGACTTTC
CASRQTGVVSGANVLTF
>TRBV7-2|TRBD1|TRBJ2-7|many
TGTGCCAGCAGCCGCTGGGACAGGGGAGCCGAGCAGTACTTC
CASSRWDRGAEQYF
>TRBV12-3/TRBV12-4|NA|TRBJ1-2|few
TGTGCCAGCAGTTTAATGGAAATAGGTGGCTACACCTTC
CASSLMEIGGYTF
>TRBV6-5|NA|TRBJ1-1|many
TGTGCCAGCAGTTACTCGGGGACCGTGGACACTGAAGCTTTCTTT
CASSYSGTVDTEAFF
>TRBV5-1|NA|TRBJ1-1|few
TGCGCCAGCAGCTTGGGCACGGACCAGAACACTGAAGCTTTCTTT
CASSLGTDQNTEAFF
>TRBV5-5|TRBD2|TRBJ2-7|once
TGTGCCAGCAGCACTGGACCGGCGGGGGCCTACGAGCAGTACTTC
CASSTGPAGAYEQYF
>TRBV18|NA|TRBJ1-1|many
TGTGCCAGCTCACGGTACCTTGATGAAGCTTTCTTT
CASSRYLDEAFF
>TRBV7-8|NA|TRBJ2-7|many
TGTGCCAGCAGCTTAGATGGTCTCGAGCAGTACTTC
CASSLDGLEQYF
>TRBV2|NA|TRBJ2-1|few
TGTGCCAGCAGTATAAACTGGATCGACAATGAGCAGTTCTTC
CASSINWIDNEQFF
>TRBV6-1|NA|TRBJ1-2|many
TGTGCCAGCAGTCGATCGACGACAGAGTTCTATGGCTACACCTTC
CASSRSTTEFYGYTF
>TRBV7-6|NA|TRBJ1-1|many
TGTGCCAGCAGCTACGGATTGAACACTGAAGCTTTCTTT
CASSYGLNTEAFF
>TRBV4-2|NA|TRBJ1-1|many
TGTGCCAGCAGCCATGTGAGGGGACCCGGAGGGGACACTGAAGCTTTCTTT
CASSHVRGPGGDTEAFF
>TRBV12-3/TRBV12-4|TRBD1|TRBJ2-1|many
TGTGCCAGCAGTCCGAGACAGGGAAGGGGCCTGGAGAGGCAGTTCTTC
CASSPRQGRGLERQFF
>TRBV19|TRBD2|TRBJ2-3|NA
TGTGCCAGTTCCGACTCTATCGGGGGGAGCACAGATACGCAGTATTTT
CASSDSIGGSTDTQYF
>TRBV20-1|NA|TRBJ2-1|few
TGCAGTGCTAGTCGCAGGGTTAGGACTGAGCAGTTCTTC
CSASRRVRTEQFF
>TRBV6-1|NA|TRBJ1-2|medium-sized
TGTGCCAGCAGTGCCGGGACACCTGCTAACTATGGCTACACCTTC
CASSAGTPANYGYTF
>TRBV7-9|TRBD2|TRBJ2-7|many
TGTGCCAGCAGCCCGCTAGCGGGCTATACAGGCGAGCAGTACTTC
CASSPLAGYTGEQYF
>TRBV9|TRBD1|TRBJ1-2|many
TGTGCCAGCAGCCCCGACGGAGGACAGGGATATGGCTACACCTTC
CASSPDGGQGYGYTF